A selection of T cell receptor beta chains follows, all from one sample in a study of shared clonotypes between healthy human individuals. Profiling relied on immunoSEQ multiplex PCR, and the TCRdb table lists in-frame clones only, not all of them. The sample lists 2 million to 3 million clones, roughly 93% occurring once. Sequencing input: naive CD4+ T cells from PBMCs. These receptors were obtained from a young man in good health. Some clones in this sample may be carry-over from other donors' samples. The CDR3 runs from the conserved cysteine through the conserved F or W. The D gene is left open where the match is weak. Clone size, where shown, is once, few, many, or a class for clones that have expanded.

J,D,V,size,length,CDR3,DNA
TRBJ1-1,TRBD1,TRBV30,-,11,CACGTVGEAFF,TGTGCCTGCGGGACAGTGGGAGAAGCTTTCTTT
TRBJ2-7,TRBD1,TRBV5-5,-,16,CASSFISGQGPMEQYF,TGTGCCAGCAGCTTCATTTCGGGACAGGGGCCTATGGAGCAGTACTTC
TRBJ1-4,-,TRBV4-3,-,16,CASSQDLRRGNEKLFF,TGCGCCAGCAGCCAAGATCTTAGAAGGGGTAATGAAAAACTGTTTTTT
TRBJ2-2,-,TRBV9,-,16,CASSVGTTRGTGELFF,TGTGCCAGCAGCGTAGGGACCACCAGGGGTACCGGGGAGCTGTTTTTT
TRBJ1-1,-,TRBV28,-,15,CASSLYPQMNTEAFF,TGTGCCAGCAGTTTATACCCGCAGATGAACACTGAAGCTTTCTTT
TRBJ1-4,TRBD1,TRBV28,-,14,CASSFYRGDEKLFF,TGTGCCAGCAGTTTTTACAGGGGAGACGAAAAACTGTTTTTT
TRBJ2-5,-,TRBV7-9,once,14,CASSLVRSRETQYF,TGTGCCAGCAGCTTAGTTAGGTCCCGGGAGACCCAGTACTTC
TRBJ2-7,-,TRBV6-5,-,14,CASRRGAGAYEQYF,TGTGCCAGCAGGAGGGGGGCGGGAGCCTACGAGCAGTACTTC
TRBJ1-1,-,TRBV19,few,15,CASSIFRTHGTEAFF,TGTGCCAGTAGTATTTTCAGGACCCACGGCACTGAAGCTTTCTTT
TRBJ2-7,TRBD1,TRBV28,-,17,CASSLATIRGSIYEQYF,TGTGCCAGCAGCCTGGCTACCATCAGGGGGTCGATCTACGAGCAGTACTTC
TRBJ2-5,-,TRBV6-5,-,12,CASSEAGETQYF,TGTGCCAGCAGCGAGGCGGGTGAGACCCAGTACTTC
TRBJ2-3,-,TRBV5-1,-,15,CASSSLLVSTDTQYF,TGCGCCAGCTCTTCCTTGCTGGTCAGCACAGATACGCAGTATTTT
TRBJ1-1,-,TRBV10-3,-,14,CAISESRGVTEAFF,TGTGCCATCAGTGAGTCGCGGGGAGTCACTGAAGCTTTCTTT
TRBJ2-7,TRBD2,TRBV28,once,17,CASSPTGTSGDTYEQYF,TGTGCCAGCAGCCCGACCGGGACTAGCGGGGACACCTACGAGCAGTACTTC
TRBJ2-7,TRBD2,TRBV7-2,-,16,CASSPVTSGRAWEQYF,TGTGCCAGCAGCCCCGTGACTAGCGGGAGGGCCTGGGAGCAGTACTTC
TRBJ2-3,-,TRBV7-2,-,13,CASSLVIADTQYF,TGTGCCAGCAGCTTAGTTATCGCAGATACGCAGTATTTT
TRBJ1-3,-,TRBV7-9,-,16,CASSQPPGALGNTIYF,TGTGCCAGCAGCCAGCCTCCCGGGGCGTTGGGAAACACCATATATTTT
TRBJ2-7,TRBD1,TRBV14,-,16,CASSQGNRDRGFQQYF,TGTGCCAGCAGCCAAGGTAACCGGGACAGGGGTTTTCAGCAGTACTTC
TRBJ2-2,TRBD1,TRBV7-9,-,17,CASSLSAGQGAAGELFF,TGTGCCAGCAGCTTATCGGCTGGACAGGGGGCGGCCGGGGAGCTGTTTTTT
TRBJ2-3,-,TRBV28,-,20,CASRGRAGKERSGLTDTQYF,TGTGCCAGCAGAGGGCGGGCAGGGAAGGAGAGATCAGGACTAACAGATACGCAGTATTTT
TRBJ1-2,-,TRBV28,-,18,CASSLLLSLGDTNYGYTF,TGTGCCAGCAGTTTACTCCTTTCCCTCGGGGATACTAACTATGGCTACACCTTC
TRBJ1-2,TRBD1,TRBV4-1,-,14,CASSQGDRGYGYTF,TGCGCCAGCAGCCAAGGGGACAGGGGCTATGGCTACACCTTC
TRBJ2-7,TRBD2,TRBV23-1,-,16,CASSLFQAGEYYEQYF,TGCGCCAGCTCCCTCTTCCAGGCGGGGGAATACTACGAGCAGTACTTC
TRBJ2-3,TRBD1,TRBV28,-,15,CASTVQGVGTDTQYF,TGTGCCAGCACCGTACAGGGGGTGGGTACAGATACGCAGTATTTT
TRBJ2-5,TRBD2,TRBV7-2,-,15,CASSPPGTSLETQYF,TGTGCCAGCAGCCCGCCGGGGACTAGCTTGGAGACCCAGTACTTC
TRBJ1-2,-,TRBV4-2,once,19,CASSQYAKGPEDVTYGYTF,TGTGCCAGCAGCCAATACGCCAAGGGACCGGAGGACGTAACCTATGGCTACACCTTC
TRBJ2-5,-,TRBV6-6,-,15,CASSYSNRGQETQYF,TGTGCCAGCAGTTACTCGAACCGGGGGCAAGAGACCCAGTACTTC
TRBJ2-3,TRBD2,TRBV27,-,16,CASSRLALADTDTQYF,TGTGCCAGCAGCCGTCTGGCGCTAGCGGACACAGATACGCAGTATTTT
TRBJ1-2,-,TRBV5-6,-,14,CASSLPMNSGGYTF,TGTGCCAGCAGCTTGCCAATGAACAGTGGTGGCTACACCTTC